The next 9 T cell receptor beta chains were all read from a single sample in a study of cytomegalovirus exposure and HLA in healthy donors. Sequencing was performed with immunoSEQ multiplex PCR; in TCRdb, only in-frame clones are kept and a portion is missing. The table has about 360,000 clones, 75% to 90% seen once. The sequencing sample was made of PBMCs. These receptors came from a young woman in good health and CMV-seronegative.

This chain joins TRBV7-8 and TRBJ2-4; 9 positions match TRBD2. The ends lost 0 bases at V and 8 bases at J; junction bases unmatched: 2. The germline CDR1 and CDR2 sequences are SGHVS and FQNEAQ. The CDR3 runs 14 residues. This chain's CDR3 is CASSLAGGRDIQYF. The CDR3 DNA sequence: TGTGCCAGCAGCTTAGCGGGCGGGAGGGACATTCAGTACTTC.

The chain combines TRBV30 with TRBJ1-5; 7 positions match TRBD1. The CDR3 is 17 residues long. The ends lost 0 bases at V and 1 base at J; junction bases unmatched: 9. Germline V lookup: CDR1 GTSNPN, CDR2 SVGIG (reference sequence). CDR3 amino acids: CAWSVGGGDESNQPQHF. DNA of the CDR3: TGTGCCTGGAGTGTTGGAGGGGGCGACGAGAGCAATCAGCCCCAGCATTTT.

The V gene is TRBV5-1, the J gene TRBJ2-1; TRBD2 aligns across 9 bases. CDR1 and CDR2 (germline): SGHRS, YFSETQ. The CDR3 loop spans 15 amino acids. V was pared by 4 bases and J by 2 bases, with 4 bases of the junction left unmatched. For the CDR3, the DNA is TGCGCCAGCAGCGCCGCTAGCGGGGCCTACAATGAGCAGTTCTTC. It translates to CASSAASGAYNEQFF. Together with reference TRBV5-1 and TRBJ2-1, the CDR3 gives the full variable domain: KAGVTQTPRYLIKTRGQQVTLSCSPISGHRSVSWYQQTPGQGLQFLFEYFSETQRNKGNFPGRFSGRQFSNSRSEMNVSTLELGDSALYLCASSAASGAYNEQFFGPGTRLTVL.

A note on this clone: This specimen includes other DNA sequences encoding the same CDR3. V and J are TRBV20-1 and TRBJ2-1, with no clear D. Per the germline V gene, CDR1 is DFQATT and CDR2 is SNEGSKA (reference sequence). The CDR3 loop spans 11 amino acids. Trimming cost V 5 bases and J 4 bases, with 6 bases left between them. CDR3 amino acids: CSAPGYNEQFF. The CDR3 DNA is TGCAGTGCTCCCGGTTACAATGAGCAGTTCTTC.

V usage is TRBV10-3 and J usage is TRBJ2-7; D is uncertain. With 4 bases removed from V and 6 bases from J, the gap between germline ends came to 13 bases. Per the germline V gene, CDR1 is ENHRY and CDR2 is SYGVKD. The CDR3 consists of 13 residues. This CDR3 is CAISAPVDFEQYF. Here the CDR3 DNA reads TGTGCCATCAGTGCTCCGGTAGATTTCGAGCAGTACTTC.

The chain joins TRBV27 to TRBJ2-3; TRBD2 matches at 12 bases. Germline assignment: CDR1 MNHEY and CDR2 SMNVEV (reference sequence). The CDR3 has 16 amino acids. With 5 bases clipped from V and 6 bases from J, the junction kept 9 bases outside the gene matches. The CDR3, as DNA: TGTGCCAGCAGTCCCATTCGGACTAGCGGGACCGATACGCAGTATTTT. Its translation is CASSPIRTSGTDTQYF.

The V call is TRBV2, the J call TRBJ1-5; 7 bases map to TRBD1. The CDR3 totals 14 residues. The germline V gene encodes CDR1 SNHLY and CDR2 FYNNEI. V lost 4 bases, J lost 4 bases, and 4 bases stayed unmatched. Here the CDR3 DNA reads TGTGCCAGCAGTGGGGGACAGCTGAATCAGCCCCAGCATTTT. It is translated as CASSGGQLNQPQHF.

The J gene is TRBJ2-1, the V gene TRBV4-2; TRBD2 agrees at 14 bases. The length of the CDR3 is 17 residues. Germline assignment: CDR1 LGHNA and CDR2 YNFKEQ. The trim removed 2 bases at V and 9 bases at J, leaving 9 bases unmatched. In DNA, the CDR3 is TGTGCCAGCAGCCAAAACACGGGGACTAGCGGGAGACTTGAGCAGTTCTTC. This encodes CASSQNTGTSGRLEQFF.

The V gene is TRBV4-1, the J gene TRBJ2-5; 11 bases line up with TRBD2. Germline V gene data show CDR1 as MGHRA and CDR2 as YSYEKL. J gave up 7 bases and V 1 base, and 5 bases lay outside the gene matches. The CDR3 loop spans 15 amino acids. The CDR3 sequence is CASSQGLAGGVTQYF. In nucleotides, the CDR3 is TGCGCCAGCAGCCAAGGCCTAGCGGGGGGCGTGACCCAGTACTTC.